The 31 T cell receptor beta chains below all came from one sample that was sequenced in a study of technical replicates of blood from a few donors (dated by TCRdb to about 2017). The library came from the immunoSEQ multiplex PCR assay. TCRdb carries this immuneACCESS record with in-frame sequences only. Its versions omit some clonotypes, under half of them owing to an unresolved V gene in the studies checked, with the rest unexplained. The sample includes around 67,000 clones, with about nine tenths observed a single time. The ten largest clones add up to about 0.39% of the sample. The sequenced sample consisted of T cells isolated from PBMCs. These receptors all stem from a human donor in good health.

The chain employs TRBV28 and TRBJ2-1, with a possible D match to TRBD1 (8 bases). This CDR3 spans 16 amino acids. Germline V gene sequence: CDR1 MDHEN, CDR2 SYDVKM. Trimming cost V 6 bases and J 7 bases, with 22 bases left between them. This chain's CDR3 is CASRRDRGGPKNEQFF. The CDR3 nucleotides are TGTGCCAGCAGACGCGACAGGGGAGGGCCAAAGAATGAGCAGTTCTTC.

The V call is TRBV7-2, the J call TRBJ1-2; TRBD1 aligns across 7 bases. The CDR3 extends over 16 amino acids. Trimming removed 5 bases from V and 4 bases from J; junction bases left unmatched: 13. The germline V gene encodes CDR1 SGHTA and CDR2 FQGNSA. The CDR3 nucleotides read TGTGCCAGCAGCGAATCCGGGACAGAGGGCTTCTATGGCTACACCTTC. Translated: CASSESGTEGFYGYTF.

This clone was seen only a few times. This chain connects TRBV5-1 to TRBJ2-2, with TRBD2 matching over 7 bases. The CDR3 is 15 residues long. The germline gives CDR1 SGHRS, CDR2 YFSETQ. Trimming at V came to 2 bases and at J to 1 base, leaving 2 bases not matched to a gene. CDR3 sequence: CASSFSSGNTGELFF. The CDR3 nucleotides read TGCGCCAGCAGCTTTTCTAGCGGGAACACCGGGGAGCTGTTTTTT.

This chain links TRBV2 with TRBJ1-2; perhaps TRBD1 as D (6 bases). This CDR3 region has 16 residues. Trimming left V 2 bases short and J 5 bases short, with 18 bases between. Germline V lookup: CDR1 SNHLY, CDR2 FYNNEI. The chain's CDR3 is CASSENRGTLTYGYTF. The DNA of the CDR3 is TGTGCCAGCAGTGAAAACAGAGGGACACTAACTTATGGCTACACCTTC.

In this sample, this clone turned up once. One junction end disagrees with the germline gene, perhaps due to a read error. V and J are TRBV15 and TRBJ2-1; perhaps TRBD2 as D (6 bases). Germline CDR1 reads LNHNV; CDR2 reads YYDKDF (reference sequence). This CDR3 comprises 15 residues. CDR3 bases: TGTGCCACCAGCCGAGACGGGACTTCCTACAATGAGCAGTTCTTC. This sequence encodes CATSRDGTSYNEQFF.

The chain recombines TRBV28 with TRBJ1-2; a possible D gene is TRBD1 (5 bases). V was trimmed by 4 bases and J by 2 bases, leaving 14 bases between them. This CDR3 spans 15 amino acids. Germline CDR1 MDHEN, CDR2 SYDVKM. CDR3 DNA sequence: TGTGCCAGCAGTTACGCAGGGTTTCGGAACTATGGCTACACCTTC. As protein: CASSYAGFRNYGYTF.

The genes are TRBV19 and TRBJ2-2; TRBD2 matches 11 bases. The V segment lost 7 bases and the J segment 4 bases; nucleotides outside the gene matches: 5. The germline V gene encodes CDR1 LNHDA and CDR2 SQIVND (reference sequence). This CDR3 spans 15 amino acids. The CDR3 coding sequence is TGTGCCAGTACTAGCGGGAGGTCGGGCACCGGGGAGCTGTTTTTT. This translates into CASTSGRSGTGELFF.

This clone was picked up one time. The chain carries TRBV19 and TRBJ1-2, with D maybe TRBD1 (5 bases). The V gene lost 4 bases and the J gene lost 4 bases, with 13 bases spanning the gap. CDR1 and CDR2 (germline): LNHDA, SQIVND (reference sequence). This CDR3 contains 14 residues. The CDR3 nucleotides read TGTGCCAGTAGTACCCCCAGGACATCCTATGGCTACACCTTC. Protein product: CASSTPRTSYGYTF. Full variable domain (outside the CDR3, taken from reference TRBV19 and TRBJ1-2): DGGITQSPKYLFRKEGQNVTLSCEQNLNHDAMYWYRQDPGQGLRLIYYSQIVNDFQKGDIAEGYSVSREKKESFPLTVTSAQKNPTAFYLCASSTPRTSYGYTFGSGTRLTVV.

The CDR3 region is CASSLNFIQGARAEAFF. The CDR3 nucleotides read TGTGCCAGCAGCTTGAATTTTATTCAGGGGGCAAGAGCTGAAGCTTTCTTT. The rearrangement uses TRBV5-5 and TRBJ1-1; 8 positions agree with TRBD1. This CDR3 comprises 17 residues. Trimming took 1 base from V and 6 from J; bases not matched to a gene: 14. Germline lookup yields CDR1 SGHKS and CDR2 YYEKEE (reference sequence).

This rearrangement joins TRBV5-4 to TRBJ2-7; 16 bases match TRBD2. The CDR3 is 16 amino acids. Unmatched junction bases numbered 5, after V lost 3 bases and J lost 5 bases. From germline, CDR1 is SGHNT and CDR2 YYREEE (reference sequence). CDR3 in DNA: TGTGCCAGCAGCTCGGGACTAGCGGGAGGGCTCCACGAGCAGTACTTC. Translation gives CASSSGLAGGLHEQYF. The full variable domain, rest sourced from reference TRBV5-4 and TRBJ2-7, is ETGVTQSPTHLIKTRGQQVTLRCSSQSGHNTVSWYQQALGQGPQFIFQYYREEENGRGNFPPRFSGLQFPNYSSELNVNALELDDSALYLCASSSGLAGGLHEQYFGPGTRLTVT.

The chain has TRBV30 and TRBJ1-1; possible D gene TRBD1, 5 bases. Between the trimmed V and J ends, which lost 7 bases and 1 base, there was a span of 13 bases. This CDR3 spans 13 amino acids. Germline V gene data show CDR1 as GTSNPN and CDR2 as SVGIG (reference sequence). This CDR3 reads CASSGHSNTEAFF. Here the CDR3 DNA reads TGTGCCTCCTCCGGACACTCGAACACTGAAGCTTTCTTT. The complete variable domain, with remaining parts taken from reference TRBV30 and TRBJ1-1, reads SQTIHQWPATLVQPVGSPLSLECTVEGTSNPNLYWYRQAAGRGLQLLFYSVGIGQISSEVPQNLSASRPQDRQFILSSKKLLLSDSGFYLCASSGHSNTEAFFGQGTRLTVV.

This clone is a singleton in its sample. The chain joins TRBV20-1 to TRBJ1-2; D not resolved. Trimming cost V 8 bases and J 8 bases, with 15 bases left between them. CDR1 DFQATT and CDR2 SNEGSKA come from the germline V gene (reference sequence). The CDR3 spans 11 residues. The CDR3: CSPPGLLGYTF. The CDR3 coding sequence is TGCAGTCCGCCCGGACTTCTGGGCTACACCTTC.

This sequence joins TRBV6-5 and TRBJ1-5, with TRBD1 matching 11 bases. V shed 4 bases, J shed 6 bases, and the junction held 8 bases outside the gene matches. Germline CDR1 reads MNHEY; CDR2 reads SVGAGI. The CDR3 sequence is 16 residues long. The CDR3 spells CASSSYRDRGGQPQHF. The CDR3 DNA follows: TGTGCCAGCAGTTCCTACCGGGACAGGGGGGGTCAGCCCCAGCATTTT.

The rearrangement uses TRBV18 and TRBJ1-5; a possible D gene is TRBD1 (5 bases). The CDR3 extends over 14 amino acids. In germline, CDR1 is KGHSH, CDR2 LQKENI. Trimming took off 1 base at V and 3 bases at J, with 7 bases between the two ends. CDR3 nucleotide sequence: TGTGCCAGCTCACCACAGGGGTACAATCAGCCCCAGCATTTT. Encoded protein: CASSPQGYNQPQHF.

The chain joins TRBV10-3 to TRBJ1-3; D unclear. CDR1 and CDR2 (germline): ENHRY, SYGVKD. With 6 bases removed from V and 0 bases from J, the gap between germline ends came to 12 bases. This CDR3 contains 15 residues. As DNA, the CDR3 is TGTGCCATCAGGCTTAGAGGATTCTCTGGAAACACCATATATTTT. It translates to CAIRLRGFSGNTIYF.

This clone is a singleton in its sample. The V call is TRBV25-1, the J call TRBJ1-1; D is uncertain. The CDR3 totals 14 residues. The germline gives CDR1 MGHDK, CDR2 SYGVNS. V dropped 2 bases and J dropped 6 bases, with 13 bases sitting between them. CDR3 nucleotides: TGTGCCAGCAGTGAAACCGGAGGGTGGGCTGAAGCTTTCTTT. Translation gives CASSETGGWAEAFF.

With regard to this clone: Additional DNA sequences in this sample encode the identical CDR3. V gene TRBV7-2 combines with J gene TRBJ1-2, with a possible D match to TRBD1 (5 bases). Between the trimmed V and J ends, which lost 2 bases and 4 bases, there was a span of 5 bases. Germline values: CDR1 SGHTA, CDR2 FQGNSA. This CDR3 is built from 12 residues. For the CDR3, the DNA is TGTGCCAGCAGCTTAACAGGCTATGGCTACACCTTC. This codes for CASSLTGYGYTF.

This chain uses TRBV28 with TRBJ1-4, with D possibly being TRBD1 (6 bases). CDR3 length equals 15 residues. The germline V gene encodes CDR1 MDHEN and CDR2 SYDVKM. The V end was cut by 5 bases, the J end by 8 bases, with 18 bases between. CDR3 residues: CASSTERGAREKLFF. The CDR3 nucleotides read TGTGCCAGCAGTACTGAACGGGGGGCGAGGGAAAAACTGTTTTTT.

The V and J genes are TRBV28 and TRBJ2-7; TRBD1 matches 9 bases. CDR3 length: 15 amino acids. V shed 10 bases, J shed 5 bases, and the junction held 15 bases outside the gene matches. Germline V gene data show CDR1 as MDHEN and CDR2 as SYDVKM. The CDR3: CATQNSGQGSHEQYF. CDR3 nucleotide sequence: TGTGCCACCCAGAACTCGGGACAGGGTTCCCACGAGCAGTACTTC.

V usage is TRBV2 and J usage is TRBJ2-3; no reliable D call. The V gene's germline CDR1 is SNHLY and CDR2 FYNNEI. The ends were cut back, 7 bases at V and 5 bases at J, with 4 bases in the middle. This CDR3 comprises 10 residues. The CDR3 nucleotides read TGTGCCAGCACCAGAGATACGCAGTATTTT. This translates into CASTRDTQYF.

This chain connects TRBV11-1 to TRBJ2-2; 9 bases line up with TRBD1. Germline CDR1 and CDR2: SGHAT and FQDESV (reference sequence). The CDR3 spans 17 residues. J lost 3 bases, V lost 1 base, and 6 bases had no gene match. CDR3 sequence reads: CASSLDGTGLHTGELFF. CDR3 DNA: TGTGCCAGCAGCTTAGATGGGACAGGGCTACACACCGGGGAGCTGTTTTTT.

The chain recombines TRBV6-1 with TRBJ1-5; possible D gene TRBD1, 5 bases. This CDR3 comprises 15 residues. Germline lookup yields CDR1 MNHNS and CDR2 SASEGT. V lost 3 bases and J lost 5, with 14 bases in between. The CDR3 region is CASSESDSYHQPQHF. In nucleotides, the CDR3 is TGTGCCAGCAGTGAGAGCGACAGTTACCATCAGCCCCAGCATTTT.

The chain employs TRBV5-4 and TRBJ2-6, with D possibly matching TRBD2 (6 bases). V shed 4 bases and J shed 4 bases, with 12 bases lying between them. Per germline, CDR1 SGHNT and CDR2 YYREEE (reference sequence). The CDR3 is made up of 15 amino acids. The CDR3 DNA is TGTGCCAGCAGCGGGGGGACCTCCGGGGCCAACGTCCTGACTTTC. Its translation: CASSGGTSGANVLTF.

This sequence joins TRBV28 and TRBJ1-1; the match to TRBD1 covers 7 bases. The CDR3 length is 14 residues. In germline, CDR1 is MDHEN, CDR2 SYDVKM. Trimming at V came to 2 bases and at J to 7 bases, leaving 7 bases not matched to a gene. This chain's CDR3 is CASSLDDREDEAFF. The DNA of the CDR3 is TGTGCCAGCAGTTTAGACGACAGGGAGGATGAAGCTTTCTTT.

This rearrangement joins TRBV11-3 to TRBJ1-5, with TRBD1 matching 7 bases. The junction had 11 bases not matched to a gene; V was cut back by 0 bases and J by 3 bases. Germline CDR1 and CDR2: SGHNT and YENEEA. The CDR3 has 18 amino acids. The CDR3 protein is CASSLDLGDRATNQPQHF. CDR3 DNA: TGTGCCAGCAGCTTAGATCTGGGAGACAGGGCCACCAATCAGCCCCAGCATTTT.

This sequence joins TRBV6-5 and TRBJ1-5; 7 bases match TRBD1. Germline-derived CDR1 and CDR2 are MNHEY and SVGAGI. J gave up 6 bases and V 6 bases, and 5 bases lay outside the gene matches. The CDR3 spans 13 residues. DNA of the CDR3: TGTGCCAGCAGGGGACAGCTCTCTCAGCCCCAGCATTTT. This encodes CASRGQLSQPQHF.

The gene calls are TRBV18 and TRBJ1-3; weak D call: TRBD1 (6 bases). The CDR3 totals 14 residues. V was trimmed by 4 bases and J by 8 bases, leaving 15 bases between them. Germline loops: CDR1 KGHSH, CDR2 LQKENI. The DNA of the CDR3 is TGTGCCAGCTCACGCAGGGGCGCCGAGGACACCATATATTTT. Translated, it gives CASSRRGAEDTIYF.

The chain combines TRBV29-1 with TRBJ2-1; D perhaps matches TRBD2 (6 bases). The V end was cut by 5 bases, the J end by 3 bases, with 11 bases between. The CDR3 consists of 13 residues. CDR1 and CDR2 from the germline V gene are SQVTM and ANQGSEA. The CDR3 here is CSVFPGVYNEQFF. Here the CDR3 DNA reads TGCAGCGTTTTTCCGGGAGTCTACAATGAGCAGTTCTTC.

The V call is TRBV18, the J call TRBJ2-7; the match to TRBD1 covers 7 bases. This CDR3 has 14 residues. Germline V lookup: CDR1 KGHSH, CDR2 LQKENI. The V gene end was trimmed by 0 bases and the J gene end by 2 bases; junction bases not matched to a gene: 1. The CDR3 here is CASSPPGQTYEQYF. The CDR3 nucleotides are TGTGCCAGCTCACCACCGGGACAGACCTACGAGCAGTACTTC.

The count of this clone is one. This rearrangement joins TRBV13 to TRBJ2-1; 12 nucleotides align to TRBD2. CDR3 size: 15 residues. Germline V lookup: CDR1 PRHDT, CDR2 FYEKMQ (reference sequence). Losses at the gene ends were 5 bases for V and 6 bases for J; bases not matched to a gene: 5. The CDR3 reads CASSHLAGGLNEQFF. The CDR3 nucleotides are TGTGCCAGCAGCCATCTAGCGGGAGGGCTCAATGAGCAGTTCTTC.

The chain joins TRBV2 to TRBJ1-1, with D uncertain. The germline V gene has CDR1 SNHLY and CDR2 FYNNEI. This CDR3 spans 12 amino acids. Trimming took off 6 bases at V and 8 bases at J, with 13 bases between the two ends. This CDR3 reads CASRTRVAEAFF. The CDR3 region has the DNA TGTGCCAGCAGGACGAGGGTGGCCGAAGCTTTCTTT.